The 3 T cell receptor beta chains reported below all come from one sample, sequenced in a study of response to subunit inactivated influenza vaccine (dated by TCRdb to the late 2010s). Libraries came from RT-PCR. The sequencer listed for this sample is Illumina HiSeq 2500. Clones were called with MiXCR by TCRdb after fastp trimmed the public reads at Q25, and only in-frame beta chains were retained. Every entry covers one CDR3 protein and lists the most common genes and DNA from its rows. In this sample the table shows hundreds of thousands of distinct CDR3 sequences, approximately 15% of which occur a single time. The ten biggest clones cover approximately 7% of the sample. The specimen was PBMCs from blood, collected about 14 days before vaccination. These receptors were obtained from a man in his fifties or sixties who received an inactivated influenza vaccine. Donor details come from another sample of the same person, matched by shared clones.

This clonotype showed up many times. The V gene is TRBV3-1, the J gene TRBJ2-1; 10 bases match TRBD2. V dropped 4 bases and J dropped 7; count of bases not matched to a gene: 7. CDR3 length: 15 amino acids. Germline lookup yields CDR1 LGHDT and CDR2 YNNKEL (reference sequence). CDR3 sequence (DNA): TGTGCCAGCAGCCGCGGACTAGCGGAAGCAAATGAGCAGTTCTTC. This encodes CASSRGLAEANEQFF.

V usage is TRBV6-5 and J usage is TRBJ2-6; 12 bases match TRBD2. Germline trimming cut 4 bases from V and 0 bases from J; bases unmatched to any gene: 4. This CDR3 has 18 amino acids. Germline V lookup: CDR1 MNHEY, CDR2 SVGAGI. Here the CDR3 reads CASSWGLAGHSGANVLTF. The CDR3 nucleotides read TGTGCCAGCAGTTGGGGACTAGCGGGCCACTCTGGGGCCAACGTCCTGACTTTC.

This clonotype was detected only a few times. V and J are TRBV11-1 and TRBJ2-3, with 9 bases aligning to TRBD1. In germline, CDR1 is SGHAT, CDR2 FQDESV (reference sequence). J gave up 8 bases and V 6 bases, and 3 bases lay outside the gene matches. The CDR3 totals 12 residues. Here the CDR3 DNA reads TGTGCCAGCAGGCAGACAGGGGGTACGCAGTATTTT. Residues: CASRQTGGTQYF.